This T cell receptor (beta chain) was obtained from a study of human T cells and chemical hapten exposure. Indicated time point: patch test 2, 6 weeks after DPC sensitization. Treatment indicated: therapeutic diphenylcyclopropenone sensitization with weekly scalp DPC. Every donor had alopecia and was 18 to 70 years old; all were suitable for DPC. This clonotype was observed a few times. The CDR3 is made up of 19 amino acids. Germline-derived CDR1 and CDR2 are MNHNS and SASEGT. V dropped 4 bases and J dropped 8 bases, with 32 bases sitting between them. One entry per CDR3 protein, called by TCRdb with MiXCR from the RACE reads. The data contain around 100,000 distinct CDR3 sequences, approximately 10% of them seen just once; the ten biggest clones take up 3.2%.

The chain carries TRBV6-1 and TRBJ2-5; D is possibly TRBD1 or TRBD2 (8 bases each). This clonotype originated in a woman aged 40 to 55 with alopecia areata. Some clones in this sample may be carry-over from other donors' samples. Sample: whole blood, taken in connection with sensitization to the hapten diphenylcyclopropenone (DPC). CDR3 DNA sequence: TGTGCCAGCAGTGTCTTTGTCAGGGGGCAGGTACGAGCGGGGGACACCCAGTACTTC. Encoded protein: CASSVFVRGQVRAGDTQYF.